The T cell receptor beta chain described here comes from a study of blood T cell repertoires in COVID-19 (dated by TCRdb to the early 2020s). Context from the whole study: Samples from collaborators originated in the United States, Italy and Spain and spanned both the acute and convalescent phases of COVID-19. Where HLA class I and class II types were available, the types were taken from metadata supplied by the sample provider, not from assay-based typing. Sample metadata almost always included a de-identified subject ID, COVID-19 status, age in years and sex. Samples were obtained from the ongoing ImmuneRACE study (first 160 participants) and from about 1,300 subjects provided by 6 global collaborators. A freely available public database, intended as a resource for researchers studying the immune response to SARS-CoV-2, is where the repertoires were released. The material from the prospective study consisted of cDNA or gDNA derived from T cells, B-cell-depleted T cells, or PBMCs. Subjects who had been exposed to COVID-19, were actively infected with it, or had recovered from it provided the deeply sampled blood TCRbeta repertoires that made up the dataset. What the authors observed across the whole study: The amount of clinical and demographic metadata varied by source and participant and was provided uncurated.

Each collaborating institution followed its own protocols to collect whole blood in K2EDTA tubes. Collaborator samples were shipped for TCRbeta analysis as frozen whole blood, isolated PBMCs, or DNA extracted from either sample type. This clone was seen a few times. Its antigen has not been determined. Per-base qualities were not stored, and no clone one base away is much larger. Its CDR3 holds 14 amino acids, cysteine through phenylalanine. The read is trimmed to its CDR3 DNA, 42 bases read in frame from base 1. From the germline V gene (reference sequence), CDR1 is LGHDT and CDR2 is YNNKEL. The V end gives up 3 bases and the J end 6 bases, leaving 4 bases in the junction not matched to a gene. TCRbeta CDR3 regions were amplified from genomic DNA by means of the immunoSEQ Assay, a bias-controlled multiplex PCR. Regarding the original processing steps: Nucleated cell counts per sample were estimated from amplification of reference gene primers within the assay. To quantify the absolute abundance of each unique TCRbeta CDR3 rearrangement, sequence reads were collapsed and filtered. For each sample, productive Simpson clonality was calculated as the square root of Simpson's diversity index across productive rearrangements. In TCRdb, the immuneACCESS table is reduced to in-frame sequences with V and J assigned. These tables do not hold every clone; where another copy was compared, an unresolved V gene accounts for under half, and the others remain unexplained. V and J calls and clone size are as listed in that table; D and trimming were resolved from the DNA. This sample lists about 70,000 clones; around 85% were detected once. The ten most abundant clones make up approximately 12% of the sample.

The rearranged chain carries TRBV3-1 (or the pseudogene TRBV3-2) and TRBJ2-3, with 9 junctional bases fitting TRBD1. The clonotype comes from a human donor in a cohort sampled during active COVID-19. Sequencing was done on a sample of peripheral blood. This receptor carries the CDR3 CASSQGQGYDTQYF. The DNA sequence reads TGTGCCAGCAGCCAGGGACAGGGCTACGATACGCAGTATTTT.